One sample yielded the 10 T cell receptor beta chains listed below, sequenced in a study of cytotoxic CD8 clonotypes in ibrutinib-treated CLL. Data came from immunoSEQ multiplex PCR; TCRdb stores just in-frame clones and leaves some out. This table has about 300,000 clones, roughly 67% appearing once. The sample consisted of PBMCs, taken after 36 months of ibrutinib treatment. The receptor source for this set is a human donor with chronic lymphocytic leukemia.

CDR3 nucleotides: TGCGCCAGCAGCCAAGGTCTCTTGCGAGGGAAGGCTAGCTATGGCTACACCTTC. This sequence encodes CASSQGLLRGKASYGYTF. The J gene is TRBJ1-2, the V gene TRBV4-1; D gene ambiguous. Germline CDR1 is MGHRA and CDR2 is YSYEKL. This CDR3 comprises 18 residues. V was cut by 1 base and J by 4 bases, with 22 bases left in between.

The genes are TRBV4-2 and TRBJ1-5; 8 bases align to TRBD1. Trimming cost V 4 bases and J 3 bases; bases outside gene matches: 11. The CDR3 runs 17 residues. CDR1 LGHNA and CDR2 YNFKEQ come from the germline V gene. The CDR3 protein is CASSLSLQGANNQPQHF. DNA of the CDR3: TGTGCCAGCAGCCTCAGTCTCCAGGGGGCGAACAATCAGCCCCAGCATTTT.

The V gene is TRBV4-3, the J gene TRBJ1-5, with D unresolved. Trimming cost V 1 base and J 0 bases, with 16 bases left between them. The germline V gene encodes CDR1 LGHNA and CDR2 YSLEER. There are 18 residues in the CDR3. The CDR3 nucleotides are TGCGCCAGCAGCCAAGGCCCAGGTGGTACAGATAGCAATCAGCCCCAGCATTTT. Its translation: CASSQGPGGTDSNQPQHF.

The chain employs TRBV29-1 and TRBJ1-6; D gene uncertain. This CDR3 is 19 amino acids long. V shed 0 bases and J shed 9 bases, with 27 bases lying between them. The germline CDR1 and CDR2 sequences are SQVTM and ANQGSEA. The CDR3 protein is CSVEEIGLIWRTAGSPLHF. The CDR3 nucleotides read TGCAGCGTTGAAGAAATCGGCCTGATTTGGCGGACGGCCGGTTCACCCCTCCACTTT.

The rearrangement links TRBV6-1 to TRBJ1-1; 7 bases line up with TRBD1. Germline lookup yields CDR1 MNHNS and CDR2 SASEGT. There are 11 residues in the CDR3. V shed 6 bases, J shed 9 bases, and the junction held 4 bases outside the gene matches. The CDR3 DNA reads TGTGCCAGCAGCTTGGGACAGAAAGCTTTCTTT. This gives the protein CASSLGQKAFF.

This rearrangement joins TRBV9 to TRBJ2-1, with a tentative D call TRBD1 (6 bases). From germline, CDR1 is SGDLS and CDR2 YYNGEE. The CDR3 is 19 residues long. Trimming took off 0 bases at V and 0 bases at J, with 19 bases between the two ends. The CDR3 nucleotides read TGTGCCAGCAGCGTAGAGGGGGTGAAGGGTAGGAGCTCCTACAATGAGCAGTTCTTC. It specifies CASSVEGVKGRSSYNEQFF.

Here the CDR3 DNA reads TGTGCCAGCAGCCCGACTACAGCGGGAGGCCTCACAGATACGCAGTATTTT. Translated: CASSPTTAGGLTDTQYF. This chain connects TRBV7-6 to TRBJ2-3; 9 nucleotides align to TRBD2. V dropped 5 bases and J dropped 2; count of bases not matched to a gene: 11. Looked up from germline, CDR1 is SGHVS and CDR2 is FNYEAQ. The CDR3 is made up of 17 amino acids.

Comment on this clone: A read error may produce the germline difference seen at one junction end. The V gene is TRBV20-1, the J gene TRBJ2-7; tentatively, D is TRBD2 (6 bases). CDR1 is DFQATT and CDR2 is SNEGSKA in the germline V gene (reference sequence). The CDR3 runs to 11 residues. The DNA for the CDR3 is TGCAGTGCTAGAGATAATGTCGGGGACTGGTTC. This sequence encodes CSARDNVGDWF.

The genes are TRBV2 and TRBJ2-7; D unclear. Trimming removed 2 bases from V and 0 bases from J, with 8 bases in between. This CDR3 has 14 amino acids. Germline V gene lookup returns CDR1 SNHLY and CDR2 FYNNEI. The CDR3 here is CASSELGYSYEQYF. As DNA, the CDR3 is TGTGCCAGCAGTGAACTAGGGTACTCCTACGAGCAGTACTTC.

The CDR3: CASTIWGREFYGYTF. CDR3 DNA: TGTGCCAGTACCATTTGGGGCAGAGAATTCTATGGCTACACCTTC. The J gene is TRBJ1-2, the V gene TRBV19; D possibly corresponds to TRBD1 (5 bases). The CDR3 runs to 15 residues. CDR1 LNHDA and CDR2 SQIVND come from the germline V gene (reference sequence). Trimming took off 7 bases at V and 4 bases at J, with 19 bases between the two ends.